These T cell receptor beta chains were read from a single sample in a study of blood T cell repertoires in COVID-19. Profiled with immunoSEQ multiplex PCR; TCRdb holds only in-frame clones, not every one. This repertoire shows about 440,000 clones, 80% to 95% found once; its top ten account for 0.55% to 0.75%. Specimen: PBMCs or T cells enriched from blood (not recorded which). The receptors come from a man between 18 and 29 years old who had recovered from COVID-19. Each CDR3 is given with its conserved first and last residue. A D gene is named only where the DNA matches it firmly. The size field is filled for only some rows; it gives once, few, many or a size class.

j_gene: TRBJ2-5; abundance: NA; v_gene: TRBV5-7; d_gene: NA; CDR3aa: CASSSSAQETQYF; CDR3nt: TGTGCCAGCAGCTCTTCCGCGCAAGAGACCCAGTACTTC
j_gene: TRBJ2-3; abundance: once; v_gene: TRBV5-1; d_gene: TRBD2; CDR3aa: CASSPEGSGRVSGGTDTQYF; CDR3nt: TGCGCCAGCAGCCCTGAGGGGAGCGGGAGGGTGAGCGGCGGCACAGATACGCAGTATTTT
j_gene: TRBJ1-6; abundance: NA; v_gene: TRBV9; d_gene: TRBD1; CDR3aa: CASSAWDRGSPLHF; CDR3nt: TGTGCCAGCAGCGCCTGGGACAGGGGATCACCCCTCCACTTT
j_gene: TRBJ2-1; abundance: NA; v_gene: TRBV21-1; d_gene: NA; CDR3aa: CASSKGQGVNNEQFF; CDR3nt: TGTGCCAGCAGCAAAGGACAGGGAGTAAACAATGAGCAGTTCTTC
j_gene: TRBJ1-3; abundance: NA; v_gene: TRBV19; d_gene: NA; CDR3aa: CASMRSSGNTIYF; CDR3nt: TGTGCCAGTATGAGGAGCTCTGGAAACACCATATATTTT
j_gene: TRBJ1-2; abundance: few; v_gene: TRBV28; d_gene: NA; CDR3aa: CASTGWEDYGYTF; CDR3nt: TGTGCCAGCACCGGCTGGGAGGACTATGGCTACACCTTC
j_gene: TRBJ1-2; abundance: NA; v_gene: TRBV19; d_gene: TRBD1; CDR3aa: CASCRRTGPYGYTF; CDR3nt: TGTGCCAGTTGCCGGCGGACAGGACCCTATGGCTACACCTTC
j_gene: TRBJ1-2; abundance: NA; v_gene: TRBV28; d_gene: NA; CDR3aa: CASSFPSGYTF; CDR3nt: TGTGCCAGCAGTTTTCCCAGTGGCTACACCTTC
j_gene: TRBJ1-1; abundance: NA; v_gene: TRBV9; d_gene: TRBD1; CDR3aa: CASSVRDRGEAFF; CDR3nt: TGTGCCAGCAGCGTCAGGGACAGGGGTGAAGCTTTCTTT
j_gene: TRBJ1-2; abundance: once; v_gene: TRBV5-6; d_gene: TRBD1; CDR3aa: CASSFVVVRDSYGYTF; CDR3nt: TGTGCCAGCAGCTTTGTTGTCGTCAGGGACAGTTATGGCTACACCTTC
j_gene: TRBJ1-2; abundance: NA; v_gene: TRBV29-1; d_gene: NA; CDR3aa: CSVVWAGGYTF; CDR3nt: TGCAGCGTGGTTTGGGCGGGAGGCTACACCTTC